Listed here are 28 T cell receptor beta chains from one sample, sequenced in a study of vaccination and CD4 T cells after COVID-19. Treatment meaning: approximately nine-day PBMC culture with coronavirus spike peptide pools or control peptides (ViraFEST assay). Their antigens remain unidentified. Oncomine TCR Beta short-read sequencing was applied to DNA from cultured CD4+ T cells. A single record per CDR3 protein comes from TCRdb applying MiXCR to the PCR reads. The sample lists 15,000 to 25,000 distinct CDR3 sequences, just over 55% occurring once. Specimen: CD4+ T cells from blood, cultured in vitro. The source of these receptors is a human donor who had recovered from COVID-19.

In this sample, this clonotype turned up a few times. The gene calls are TRBV6-1 and TRBJ1-5, with D uncertain. Germline-derived CDR1 and CDR2 are MNHNS and SASEGT. V gave up 7 bases and J gave up 1 base, with 23 bases separating them. The CDR3 loop spans 18 amino acids. CDR3 nucleotide sequence: TGTGCCAGCACCGTACGGGTTGCGGGGTCTGCGAGCAATCAGCCCCAGCATTTT. It is translated as CASTVRVAGSASNQPQHF.

This clonotype was seen more than once but under ten times. This chain links TRBV6-1 with TRBJ1-2; TRBD1 might be the D (6 bases). CDR1 is MNHNS and CDR2 is SASEGT in the germline V gene. The V gene lost 6 bases and the J gene lost 2 bases, with 16 bases spanning the gap. This CDR3 has 15 amino acids. The CDR3 here is CASRPYPGTNYGYTF. DNA of the CDR3: TGTGCCAGCAGGCCCTACCCTGGGACAAACTATGGCTACACCTTC.

CDR3 loop: CSARDSAERNQPQHF. CDR3 nucleotide sequence: TGCAGTGCTAGAGATTCGGCGGAACGTAATCAGCCCCAGCATTTT. J is TRBJ1-5 and V is TRBV20-1; D not certain. CDR1 and CDR2 from the germline V gene are DFQATT and SNEGSKA (reference sequence). CDR3 size: 15 residues. The V end was cut by 0 bases, the J end by 4 bases, with 13 bases between.

This clonotype has a handful of counts. The chain employs TRBV20-1 and TRBJ1-5; no firm D call. Germline V gives CDR1 DFQATT, CDR2 SNEGSKA (reference sequence). Trimming stripped 2 bases from V and 2 bases from J, with 16 bases between. The CDR3 has 16 amino acids. The CDR3 region is CSARSLGGIGNQPQHF. For the CDR3, the DNA is TGCAGTGCTAGATCTCTAGGCGGAATAGGCAATCAGCCCCAGCATTTT.

The chain links TRBV6-5 to TRBJ2-1, with D maybe TRBD1 (6 bases). There are 13 residues in the CDR3. Germline CDR1 MNHEY, CDR2 SVGAGI. Trimming shortened V by 0 bases and J by 6 bases, and 6 bases separated the two germline ends. As DNA, the CDR3 is TGTGCCAGCAGTTACTCCAGGGGCAATGAGCAGTTCTTC. As protein: CASSYSRGNEQFF.

The chain employs TRBV19 and TRBJ2-7; 10 bases are shared with TRBD1. The CDR3 is 15 residues long. V lost 5 bases and J lost 1; bases outside the gene matches: 5. Germline V gene data show CDR1 as LNHDA and CDR2 as SQIVND (reference sequence). Here the CDR3 DNA reads TGTGCCAGTAGTGCGACAGGGGGCCGTTCCTACGAGCAGTACTTC. Protein sequence: CASSATGGRSYEQYF.

This clonotype occurred a few times. This sequence joins TRBV30 and TRBJ1-5; TRBD1 is a possible D gene (5 bases). The germline V gene encodes CDR1 GTSNPN and CDR2 SVGIG (reference sequence). The CDR3 extends over 14 amino acids. Trimming removed 2 bases at V and 2 bases at J, with 10 bases between. For the CDR3, the DNA is TGTGCCTGGAGTTTGGGCAGGGGCAATCAGCCCCAGCATTTT. Encoded protein: CAWSLGRGNQPQHF.

This chain links TRBV29-1 with TRBJ2-2; perhaps D is TRBD1 or TRBD2 (5 bases each). There are 13 residues in the CDR3. Trimming removed 4 bases from V and 0 bases from J, with 6 bases in between. The germline V gene has CDR1 SQVTM and CDR2 ANQGSEA. CDR3 bases: TGCAGCGTTGGGGGGTCGAACACCGGGGAGCTGTTTTTT. It codes for CSVGGSNTGELFF.

J is TRBJ2-1 and V is TRBV12-3 or TRBV12-4; 8 bases match TRBD2. V was clipped by 4 bases and J by 6 bases; unmatched bases: 8. This CDR3 is 15 amino acids long. The DNA for the CDR3 is TGTGCCAGCAGTTCCCCGGGACTAGGGGCCAATGAGCAGTTCTTC. It translates to CASSSPGLGANEQFF.

This rearrangement joins TRBV5-4 to TRBJ1-5; possibly TRBD1 for D (6 bases). The V gene lost 2 bases and the J gene lost 5 bases, with 20 bases spanning the gap. From germline, CDR1 is SGHNT and CDR2 YYREEE (reference sequence). The CDR3 is 17 residues long. This CDR3 is CASSLGGSRGGDQPQHF. For the CDR3, the DNA is TGTGCCAGCAGCTTAGGGGGGAGCAGGGGAGGTGATCAGCCCCAGCATTTT.

The rearrangement uses TRBV15 and TRBJ2-7; 8 positions match TRBD1. CDR3 length: 14 residues. With V trimmed by 1 base and J by 3 bases, 2 bases remained unmatched. Germline V gene sequence: CDR1 LNHNV, CDR2 YYDKDF (reference sequence). CDR3 DNA: TGTGCCACCAGCAGAGGCGGACAGGGCTACGAGCAGTACTTC. Translated: CATSRGGQGYEQYF. The variable domain in full, with the rest retrieved from reference TRBV15 and TRBJ2-7, is DAMVIQNPRYQVTQFGKPVTLSCSQTLNHNVMYWYQQKSSQAPKLLFHYYDKDFNNEADTPDNFQSRRPNTSFCFLDIRSPGLGDTAMYLCATSRGGQGYEQYFGPGTRLTVT.

V is TRBV12-3 or TRBV12-4 and J is TRBJ2-1; D gene ambiguous. The CDR3 extends over 13 amino acids. V dropped 6 bases and J dropped 9 bases, with 15 bases sitting between them. CDR3 loop: CASRPPEASEQFF. CDR3 bases: TGTGCCAGCAGGCCACCTGAAGCTAGTGAGCAGTTCTTC.

V usage is TRBV11-2 and J usage is TRBJ1-4; D remains ambiguous. The V gene's germline CDR1 is SGHAT and CDR2 FQNNGV. Trimming stripped 1 base from V and 8 bases from J, with 11 bases between. This CDR3 contains 14 residues. Here the CDR3 reads CASSLAPSGEKLFF. CDR3 in DNA: TGTGCCAGCAGCTTAGCCCCCTCTGGAGAAAAACTGTTTTTT.

The V gene is TRBV2, the J gene TRBJ2-3, with D uncertain. With 4 bases removed from V and 4 bases from J, the gap between germline ends came to 12 bases. Germline lookup yields CDR1 SNHLY and CDR2 FYNNEI. The CDR3 consists of 14 residues. Here the CDR3 DNA reads TGTGCCAGCAGTGGGGCTTGGCGCGCAGATACGCAGTATTTT. This translates into CASSGAWRADTQYF.

J is TRBJ2-1 and V is TRBV6-5; the D gene is possibly TRBD1 (6 bases). In germline, CDR1 is MNHEY, CDR2 SVGAGI. Trimming took off 4 bases at V and 10 bases at J, with 17 bases between the two ends. The CDR3 has 14 amino acids. The CDR3, as DNA: TGTGCCAGCAGTTTAAGGACAACTCAGGGGGAGCAGTTCTTC. It encodes CASSLRTTQGEQFF.

This clonotype has only a few counts. Here the CDR3 DNA reads TGCAGTGCCCTACTGACAGGGGTCGCCGGGGGTGCCTATGGCTACACCTTC. Amino acids: CSALLTGVAGGAYGYTF. This rearrangement joins TRBV20-1 to TRBJ1-2; TRBD1 aligns across 8 bases. V dropped 6 bases and J dropped 4; count of bases not matched to a gene: 19. The germline V gene has CDR1 DFQATT and CDR2 SNEGSKA (reference sequence). This CDR3 has 17 residues.

This rearrangement joins TRBV5-4 to TRBJ1-2; the D is unclear. CDR1 and CDR2 (germline): SGHNT, YYREEE (reference sequence). The CDR3 runs 14 residues. Trimming took 0 bases from V and 2 from J, leaving 8 bases between them. DNA for the CDR3: TGTGCCAGCAGCTTGGGGGGAATGAACTATGGCTACACCTTC. Residues: CASSLGGMNYGYTF. Based on the CDR3 plus reference TRBV5-4 and TRBJ1-2, the full variable domain is ETGVTQSPTHLIKTRGQQVTLRCSSQSGHNTVSWYQQALGQGPQFIFQYYREEENGRGNFPPRFSGLQFPNYSSELNVNALELDDSALYLCASSLGGMNYGYTFGSGTRLTVV.

This clonotype was counted a few times. The V and J genes are TRBV6-2 or TRBV6-3 and TRBJ1-1; D is ambiguous. The germline gives CDR1 MNHEY, CDR2 SVGEGT. The V end lost 1 base, the J end lost 7 bases, and 7 bases lay between the germline ends. The CDR3 runs 12 residues. This chain's CDR3 is CASSYFRVEAFF. DNA for the CDR3: TGTGCCAGCAGTTACTTTCGCGTTGAAGCTTTCTTT.

The V gene is TRBV19, the J gene TRBJ1-6; no firm D call. V was pared by 1 base and J by 9 bases, with 13 bases between. The CDR3 contains 15 residues. Germline V gene sequence: CDR1 LNHDA, CDR2 SQIVND (reference sequence). This CDR3 reads CASSIGVVGGSPLHF. The CDR3 nucleotides read TGTGCCAGTAGTATAGGGGTCGTCGGTGGTTCACCCCTCCACTTT.

The chain employs TRBV19 and TRBJ1-1; D remains unclear. CDR3 length equals 13 residues. The germline V gene encodes CDR1 LNHDA and CDR2 SQIVND (reference sequence). The chain's CDR3 is CASGPPMNTEAFF. The CDR3 coding sequence is TGTGCTAGTGGACCGCCGATGAACACTGAAGCTTTCTTT.

The chain links TRBV20-1 to TRBJ2-1; TRBD2 agrees at 16 bases. The length of the CDR3 is 16 residues. V lost 2 bases to trimming and J lost 8 bases; unmatched junction nucleotides: 6. Germline CDR1 is DFQATT and CDR2 is SNEGSKA (reference sequence). CDR3: CSARRGLAGGQDEQFF. The DNA of the CDR3 is TGCAGTGCTAGACGGGGACTAGCGGGAGGGCAGGATGAGCAGTTCTTC.

This clonotype was seen only a few times. The chain links TRBV6-1 to TRBJ1-2; possible D gene TRBD1, 6 bases. CDR3 size: 12 residues. Germline lookup yields CDR1 MNHNS and CDR2 SASEGT. V lost 6 bases to trimming and J lost 7 bases, with 12 bases between them. The CDR3 DNA follows: TGTGCCAGCAGCTCCCCAGGGGTTGGCTACACCTTC. This codes for CASSSPGVGYTF.

The CDR3 nucleotides read TGCGCCAGCAGGTACCAGGAGACAGGGGGCTTTGGCTACACCTTC. It yields the protein CASRYQETGGFGYTF. V gene TRBV5-1 combines with J gene TRBJ1-2; 10 nucleotides line up with TRBD1. There are 15 residues in the CDR3. V shed 5 bases and J 7 bases; nucleotides not matched to a gene: 11. The germline gives CDR1 SGHRS, CDR2 YFSETQ. The whole variable domain, remainder taken from reference TRBV5-1 and TRBJ1-2, is KAGVTQTPRYLIKTRGQQVTLSCSPISGHRSVSWYQQTPGQGLQFLFEYFSETQRNKGNFPGRFSGRQFSNSRSEMNVSTLELGDSALYLCASRYQETGGFGYTFGSGTRLTVV.

The rearrangement joins TRBV19 to TRBJ2-1; TRBD2 is a possible D gene (6 bases). The germline V gene encodes CDR1 LNHDA and CDR2 SQIVND (reference sequence). Trimming left V 3 bases short and J 9 bases short, with 24 bases between. CDR3 length equals 17 residues. The CDR3 nucleotides are TGTGCCAGTAGTATCCCCGGCGGCACGGGGGTTCGTGGTGAGCAGTTCTTC. This sequence encodes CASSIPGGTGVRGEQFF.

The chain joins TRBV6-1 to TRBJ2-5; D ambiguous. V gave up 1 base and J gave up 3 bases, with 6 bases separating them. The CDR3 is made up of 13 amino acids. CDR1 and CDR2 from the germline V gene are MNHNS and SASEGT. In DNA, the CDR3 is TGTGCCAGCAGTGAAGTTGGTAAAGAGACCCAGTACTTC. The encoded protein is CASSEVGKETQYF.

This clonotype appeared a single time. The rearrangement joins TRBV7-8 to TRBJ2-3; the D is unclear. The CDR3 has 14 amino acids. V lost 6 bases to trimming and J lost 1 base, with 11 bases between them. Germline CDR1 reads SGHVS; CDR2 reads FQNEAQ. CDR3 nucleotides: TGTGCCAGCAGTCCGACTCTTCGCACAGATACGCAGTATTTT. Its translation: CASSPTLRTDTQYF.

The J gene is TRBJ1-6, the V gene TRBV20-1, with D maybe TRBD1 (5 bases). Germline V CDR1 and CDR2: DFQATT, SNEGSKA (reference sequence). Between the trimmed V and J ends, which lost 0 bases and 8 bases, there was a span of 11 bases. The CDR3 sequence is 14 residues long. In DNA, the CDR3 is TGCAGTGCTAGAGATCTCGGCAGGGATTCACCCCTCCACTTT. This translates into CSARDLGRDSPLHF.

This clonotype occurred a few times. V and J are TRBV27 and TRBJ1-4; 9 bases line up with TRBD1. CDR3 length: 12 amino acids. V dropped 6 bases and J dropped 8; count of bases not matched to a gene: 1. Germline-derived CDR1 and CDR2 are MNHEY and SMNVEV (reference sequence). The CDR3 bases are TGTGCCAGCAGGACAGGGGGAGAAAAACTGTTTTTT. It yields the protein CASRTGGEKLFF.